The 25 T cell receptor beta chains in this list originate from one sample, sequenced in a study of shared clonotypes between healthy human individuals. Only in-frame clones appear in the TCRdb table, and some are missing; sequencing was by immunoSEQ multiplex PCR. Of just over 2,000,000 clones in the sample, 90% to 95% were seen once. The specimen sequenced was naive CD4+ T cells sorted from blood. The subset denotes: CD45RA+ positively selected. These receptors were collected from a man in his late teens or twenties in good health.

Comments on this clone: The same CDR3 arises from other DNA sequences in this sample as well. The chain uses TRBV5-4 and TRBJ1-2; tentative D call: TRBD1 (6 bases). Germline V lookup: CDR1 SGHNT, CDR2 YYREEE (reference sequence). The CDR3 covers 14 residues. V lost 3 bases and J 4 bases, leaving 13 bases between the germline ends. CDR3 sequence reads: CASSSEQGIYGYTF. CDR3 coding DNA: TGTGCCAGCAGCTCAGAACAGGGTATCTATGGCTACACCTTC.

This chain joins TRBV5-6 and TRBJ1-5, with D possibly being TRBD1 (5 bases). The CDR3 contains 15 residues. V shed 1 base and J shed 3 bases, with 11 bases lying between them. Per germline, CDR1 SGHDT and CDR2 YYEEEE. CDR3 nucleotides: TGTGCCAGCAGCTTGAGTGGAGGGACCAATCAGCCCCAGCATTTT. This codes for CASSLSGGTNQPQHF.

V and J are TRBV7-2 and TRBJ2-7; no clear D. V shed 5 bases and J shed 1 base, with 9 bases lying between them. From germline, CDR1 is SGHTA and CDR2 FQGNSA. The CDR3 contains 13 residues. CDR3 sequence (DNA): TGTGCCAGCAGCAGAGCTGGTTCCTACGAGCAGTACTTC. The encoded protein is CASSRAGSYEQYF.

The V gene is TRBV9, the J gene TRBJ1-2; possibly TRBD1 for D (6 bases). Per germline, CDR1 SGDLS and CDR2 YYNGEE. V was shortened by 7 bases and J by 7 bases, with 20 bases between the two germline ends. CDR3 length: 14 amino acids. The CDR3 coding sequence is TGTGCCAGCGGGCACGTCGGCGGGGGCTCTGGCTACACCTTC. Its protein product is CASGHVGGGSGYTF.

This clone was picked up a small number of times. This sequence joins TRBV7-9 and TRBJ1-1; 7 bases are shared with TRBD1. Trimming took 1 base from V and 4 from J; bases not matched to a gene: 3. The CDR3 has 14 amino acids. The germline CDR1 and CDR2 sequences are SEHNR and FQNEAQ (reference sequence). The CDR3 spells CASSLEAGGTEAFF. CDR3 DNA: TGTGCCAGCAGCTTAGAGGCAGGGGGCACTGAAGCTTTCTTT.

The chain recombines TRBV5-1 with TRBJ2-1; 8 nucleotides agree with TRBD2. Germline CDR1 reads SGHRS; CDR2 reads YFSETQ. V lost 4 bases, J lost 6 bases, and 6 bases stayed unmatched. The CDR3 loop spans 14 amino acids. The CDR3: CASSEGLEGNEQFF. The CDR3 DNA reads as TGCGCCAGCAGCGAGGGACTAGAAGGCAATGAGCAGTTCTTC.

V gene TRBV21-1 combines with J gene TRBJ1-4; TRBD1, the table's D call, lacks a check against the DNA. TRBV21-1 is reported as a pseudogene. There are 16 residues in the CDR3. The CDR3 sequence is CASSRDFGTAPEKLFF. CDR3 sequence (DNA): TGTGCCAGCAGCAGAGACTTCGGGACAGCCCCAGAAAAACTGTTTTTT.

The rearrangement links TRBV6-5 to TRBJ1-5; 7 nucleotides line up with TRBD1. The CDR3 is 13 residues long. With 5 bases clipped from V and 6 bases from J, the junction kept 4 bases outside the gene matches. The germline CDR1 and CDR2 sequences are MNHEY and SVGAGI. The CDR3 reads CASSKTGVQPQHF. The CDR3 coding sequence is TGTGCCAGCAGTAAAACAGGGGTTCAGCCCCAGCATTTT.

V usage is TRBV5-1 and J usage is TRBJ2-7; 7 positions match TRBD1. From germline, CDR1 is SGHRS and CDR2 YFSETQ. This CDR3 is built from 14 residues. Trimming took 4 bases from V and 0 from J; bases not matched to a gene: 4. The CDR3 DNA is TGCGCCAGCAGCCCGGACAGGCCCTCCTACGAGCAGTACTTC. As protein: CASSPDRPSYEQYF.

The chain has TRBV5-1 and TRBJ2-5; D possibly corresponds to TRBD2 (7 bases). The CDR3 is made up of 14 amino acids. V dropped 2 bases and J dropped 4 bases, with 12 bases sitting between them. CDR1 SGHRS and CDR2 YFSETQ come from the germline V gene. CDR3 in DNA: TGCGCCAGCAGCTTAAGAGGGGGGGCAGAGACCCAGTACTTC. It codes for CASSLRGGAETQYF.

V usage is TRBV6-1 and J usage is TRBJ2-7; possibly TRBD1 for D (6 bases). The CDR3 runs to 18 residues. With 3 bases removed from V and 3 bases from J, the gap between germline ends came to 24 bases. Germline assignment: CDR1 MNHNS and CDR2 SASEGT. The CDR3 sequence is CASSEIGFWTDGGYEQYF. CDR3 bases: TGTGCCAGCAGTGAGATCGGTTTTTGGACAGACGGAGGCTACGAGCAGTACTTC.

V gene TRBV2 combines with J gene TRBJ1-5; D not resolved. The germline V and J ends were trimmed by 7 bases and 0 bases, with 10 bases remaining between them. There are 14 residues in the CDR3. The germline gives CDR1 SNHLY, CDR2 FYNNEI. The DNA of the CDR3 is TGTGCCAGCAAGAGACGGCTTAGCAATCAGCCCCAGCATTTT. As protein: CASKRRLSNQPQHF.

The V and J genes are TRBV28 and TRBJ1-2, with D tentatively TRBD1 (5 bases). Germline V CDR1 and CDR2: MDHEN, SYDVKM. V was clipped by 5 bases and J by 4 bases, with 11 bases between them. The CDR3 runs 13 residues. DNA of the CDR3: TGTGCCAGCAGTCAAAATGGGGGCTATGGCTACACCTTC. The encoded protein is CASSQNGGYGYTF.

The rearrangement joins TRBV7-8 to TRBJ2-1; TRBD2 matches 8 bases. The CDR3 consists of 15 residues. CDR1 SGHVS and CDR2 FQNEAQ come from the germline V gene. V dropped 5 bases and J dropped 4; count of bases not matched to a gene: 7. CDR3 amino acids: CASSRSGAVYNEQFF. CDR3 nucleotides: TGTGCCAGCAGCCGTAGCGGGGCGGTTTACAATGAGCAGTTCTTC.

The chain carries TRBV11-2 and TRBJ1-3; 7 bases align to TRBD1. The germline V gene has CDR1 SGHAT and CDR2 FQNNGV. The CDR3 has 18 residues. The V gene end was trimmed by 3 bases and the J gene end by 0 bases; junction bases not matched to a gene: 11. The CDR3 loop reads CASSFTGAPGASGNTIYF. CDR3 DNA: TGTGCCAGCAGCTTCACAGGGGCGCCGGGCGCCTCTGGAAACACCATATATTTT.

This clone was found once. With a much larger clone just one base away, this may be a read error. The J gene is TRBJ1-5, the V gene TRBV6-1; D is possibly TRBD1 (5 bases). This CDR3 has 15 amino acids. Germline CDR1 reads MNHNS; CDR2 reads SASEGT. V gave up 8 bases and J gave up 0 bases, with 14 bases separating them. Here the CDR3 reads CASALRGASNQPQHF. CDR3 bases: TGTGCCAGCGCTCTCCGAGGGGCTAGCAATCAGCCCCAGCATTTT.

In regard to this clone: Other DNA sequences in the same sample also yield this CDR3. The gene calls are TRBV5-6 and TRBJ2-5; D might be TRBD2 (5 bases). The CDR3 has 12 amino acids. The germline V and J ends were trimmed by 3 bases and 4 bases, with 7 bases remaining between them. From germline, CDR1 is SGHDT and CDR2 YYEEEE. The CDR3 DNA sequence: TGTGCCAGCAGCTCGGGGATAGAGACCCAGTACTTC. This gives the protein CASSSGIETQYF. The complete variable domain, with remaining parts taken from reference TRBV5-6 and TRBJ2-5, reads DAGVTQSPTHLIKTRGQQVTLRCSPKSGHDTVSWYQQALGQGPQFIFQYYEEEERQRGNFPDRFSGHQFPNYSSELNVNALLLGDSALYLCASSSGIETQYFGPGTRLLVL.

The chain links TRBV18 to TRBJ2-7; TRBD1 aligns across 7 bases. The V gene end was trimmed by 5 bases and the J gene end by 3 bases; junction bases not matched to a gene: 4. There are 13 residues in the CDR3. CDR1 is KGHSH and CDR2 is LQKENI in the germline V gene. Written as DNA, the CDR3 is TGTGCCAGCTCATTGGACAGGAACTACGAGCAGTACTTC. Protein sequence: CASSLDRNYEQYF.

V and J are TRBV5-5 and TRBJ2-7, with TRBD1 identical over 8 bases. The CDR3 consists of 15 residues. Germline CDR1 is SGHKS and CDR2 is YYEKEE (reference sequence). V lost 3 bases to trimming and J lost 5 bases; unmatched junction nucleotides: 10. The CDR3 sequence is CASSSPQGARDEQYF. Here the CDR3 DNA reads TGTGCCAGCAGCTCGCCGCAGGGGGCGCGTGACGAGCAGTACTTC.

The chain employs TRBV19 and TRBJ1-2, with TRBD1 identical over 8 bases. With 4 bases clipped from V and 2 bases from J, the junction kept 0 bases outside the gene matches. The CDR3 spans 13 residues. Germline assignment: CDR1 LNHDA and CDR2 SQIVND (reference sequence). The CDR3 nucleotides read TGTGCCAGTAGTAGACAGGGGAACTATGGCTACACCTTC. It is translated as CASSRQGNYGYTF.

The chain has TRBV5-4 and TRBJ2-7; TRBD1 matches 7 bases. The CDR3 extends over 13 amino acids. Germline CDR1 reads SGHNT; CDR2 reads YYREEE (reference sequence). The junction had 7 bases not matched to a gene; V was cut back by 4 bases and J by 6 bases. In nucleotides, the CDR3 is TGTGCCAGCAGCCCGACAGGGTTTCGCGAGCAGTACTTC. Translated, it gives CASSPTGFREQYF.

This clone was counted once. The V and J genes are TRBV10-3 and TRBJ2-5, with 13 nucleotides matching TRBD2. The germline V gene has CDR1 ENHRY and CDR2 SYGVKD. J gave up 1 base and V 10 bases, and 15 bases lay outside the gene matches. The CDR3 consists of 18 residues. The CDR3 sequence is CATRGGLAGFASQETQYF. The CDR3 DNA follows: TGTGCCACCCGCGGGGGACTAGCGGGATTCGCAAGCCAAGAGACCCAGTACTTC.

V is TRBV7-2 and J is TRBJ2-4; TRBD1 might be the D (7 bases). The V gene's germline CDR1 is SGHTA and CDR2 FQGNSA. The CDR3 runs 19 residues. Trimming took 1 base from V and 0 from J, leaving 19 bases between them. CDR3: CASSLEKGGQKLAKNIQYF. The CDR3 region has the DNA TGTGCCAGCAGCTTAGAGAAGGGGGGACAGAAGCTAGCCAAAAACATTCAGTACTTC.

The rearrangement joins TRBV21-1 to TRBJ1-2. TRBV21-1 is described as a pseudogene. The CDR3 has 10 residues. The CDR3 sequence is CASSEYRYTF. For the CDR3, the DNA is TGTGCCAGCAGCGAATATCGCTACACCTTC.

This clone was recorded only once. The chain joins TRBV5-1 to TRBJ2-1, with D tentatively TRBD2 (5 bases). Germline loops: CDR1 SGHRS, CDR2 YFSETQ. The V and J ends lost 7 bases and 5 bases respectively, with 22 bases between them. The CDR3 totals 16 residues. CDR3 DNA: TGCGCCAGCTTTAAGGGAGACTCGTCACTCAACAATGAGCAGTTCTTC. This sequence encodes CASFKGDSSLNNEQFF.